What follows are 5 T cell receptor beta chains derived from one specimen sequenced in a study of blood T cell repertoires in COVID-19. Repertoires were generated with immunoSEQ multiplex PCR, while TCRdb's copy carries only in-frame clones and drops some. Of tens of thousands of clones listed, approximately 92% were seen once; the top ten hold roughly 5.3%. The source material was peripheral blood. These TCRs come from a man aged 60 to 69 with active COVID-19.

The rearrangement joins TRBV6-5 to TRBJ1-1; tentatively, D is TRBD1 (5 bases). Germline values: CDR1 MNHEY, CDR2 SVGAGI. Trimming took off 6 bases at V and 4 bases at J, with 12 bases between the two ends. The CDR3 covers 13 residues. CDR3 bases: TGTGCCAGCAGCTTACAGGCAGGCACTGAAGCTTTCTTT. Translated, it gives CASSLQAGTEAFF.

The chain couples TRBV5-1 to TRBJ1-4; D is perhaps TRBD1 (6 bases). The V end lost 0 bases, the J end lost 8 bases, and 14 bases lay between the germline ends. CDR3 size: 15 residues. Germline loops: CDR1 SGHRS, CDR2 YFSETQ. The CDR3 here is CASSLVPGENEKLFF. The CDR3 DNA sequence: TGCGCCAGCAGCTTGGTGCCAGGGGAGAACGAAAAACTGTTTTTT.

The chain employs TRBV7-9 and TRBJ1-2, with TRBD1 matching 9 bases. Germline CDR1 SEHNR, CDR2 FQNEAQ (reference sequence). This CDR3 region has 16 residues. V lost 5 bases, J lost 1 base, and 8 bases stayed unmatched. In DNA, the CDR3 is TGTGCCAGCAGCGTCCGACACAGGGGGCTTAACTATGGCTACACCTTC. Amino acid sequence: CASSVRHRGLNYGYTF.

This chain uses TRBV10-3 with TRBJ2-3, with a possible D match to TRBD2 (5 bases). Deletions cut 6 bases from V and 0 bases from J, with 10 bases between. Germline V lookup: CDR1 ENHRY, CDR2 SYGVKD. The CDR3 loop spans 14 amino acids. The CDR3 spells CAIRSGISTDTQYF. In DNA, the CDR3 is TGTGCCATCAGATCCGGGATAAGCACAGATACGCAGTATTTT.

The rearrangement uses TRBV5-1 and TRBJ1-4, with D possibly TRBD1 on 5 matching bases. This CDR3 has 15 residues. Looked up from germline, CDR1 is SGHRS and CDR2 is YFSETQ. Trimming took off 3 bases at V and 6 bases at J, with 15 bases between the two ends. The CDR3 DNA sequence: TGCGCCAGCAGCTATCTCGGGACGGGGGATGAAAAACTGTTTTTT. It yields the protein CASSYLGTGDEKLFF.